Sequencing of this TCR beta chain was carried out in a study of shared clonotypes between healthy human individuals. The data were produced by immunoSEQ multiplex PCR, yet TCRdb's version contains in-frame clones alone and is incomplete. The repertoire consists of some 530,000 clones, with approximately 78% occurring once and the leading ten covering more than 10%. Judged by abundance, this clone is medium-sized. Trimming removed 1 base at V and 3 bases at J, with 10 bases between. The V gene's germline CDR1 is SGHRS and CDR2 YFSETQ. The CDR3 length is 15 residues. The rearrangement joins TRBV5-1 to TRBJ2-2; the D gene is possibly TRBD1 (5 bases). Input material: PBMCs. This clonotype originated in a woman aged 40 to 50 in good health. Some clones in this sample may be carry-over from other donors' samples. CDR3 loop: CASSLMSRDTGELFF. CDR3 DNA: TGCGCCAGCAGCTTGATGTCCAGGGACACCGGGGAGCTGTTTTTT.